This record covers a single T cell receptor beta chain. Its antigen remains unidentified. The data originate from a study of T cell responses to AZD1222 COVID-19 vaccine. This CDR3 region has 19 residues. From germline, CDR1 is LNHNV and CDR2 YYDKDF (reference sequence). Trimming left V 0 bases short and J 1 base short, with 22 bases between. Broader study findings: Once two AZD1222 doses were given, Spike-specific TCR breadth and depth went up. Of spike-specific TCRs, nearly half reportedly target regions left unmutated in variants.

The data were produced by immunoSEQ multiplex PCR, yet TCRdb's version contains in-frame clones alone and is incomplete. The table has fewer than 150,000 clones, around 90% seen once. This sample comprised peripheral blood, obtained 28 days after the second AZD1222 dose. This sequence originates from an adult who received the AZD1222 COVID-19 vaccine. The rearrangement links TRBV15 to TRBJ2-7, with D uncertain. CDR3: CATSRDRSRSWAESYEQYF. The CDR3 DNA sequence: TGTGCCACCAGCAGAGATAGGTCGCGATCTTGGGCGGAATCCTACGAGCAGTACTTC.